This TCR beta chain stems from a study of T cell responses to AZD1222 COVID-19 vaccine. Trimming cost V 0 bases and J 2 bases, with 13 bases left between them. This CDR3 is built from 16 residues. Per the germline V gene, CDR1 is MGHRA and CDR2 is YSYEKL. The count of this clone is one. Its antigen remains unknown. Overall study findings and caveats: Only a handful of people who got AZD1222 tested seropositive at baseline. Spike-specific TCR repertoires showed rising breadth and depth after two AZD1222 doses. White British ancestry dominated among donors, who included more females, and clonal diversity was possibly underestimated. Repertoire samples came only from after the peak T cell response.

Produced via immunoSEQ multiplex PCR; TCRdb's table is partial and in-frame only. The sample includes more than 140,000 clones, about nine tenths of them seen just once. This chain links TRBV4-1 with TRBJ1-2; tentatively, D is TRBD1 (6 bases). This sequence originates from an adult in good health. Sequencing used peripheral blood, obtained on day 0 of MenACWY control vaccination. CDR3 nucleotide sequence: TGCGCCAGCAGCCAAGATCCCGACAGGCCGAACTATGGCTACACCTTC. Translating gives CASSQDPDRPNYGYTF.